One and the same sample provided the 27 T cell receptor beta chains below, sequenced in a study of beta chain features in type 1 diabetes. The sequenced template was cDNA made from the entire isolated RNA. The assay was immunoSEQ multiplex PCR, and TCRdb's table has in-frame clones only and misses some. In the table there are 300,000 or so clones, approximately 8.2% of which are singletons. The sample comprised central memory CD4+ T cells from blood. These receptors all come from a woman aged 18 to 35 in good health.

With regard to this clone: Germline and junction disagree at one end, which may indicate a read error. The J gene is TRBJ2-2, the V gene TRBV5-4, with 8 positions matching TRBD1. This CDR3 is built from 17 residues. Germline CDR1 SGHNT, CDR2 YYREEE (reference sequence). CDR3 DNA: TGCGCCAGCAGCCAACCCAACAGGGGGGCGAACACCGGGGAGCTGTTTTTT. This sequence encodes CASSQPNRGANTGELFF.

J is TRBJ2-7 and V is TRBV11-1; no reliable D call. This CDR3 comprises 13 residues. In germline, CDR1 is SGHAT, CDR2 FQDESV (reference sequence). Deletions cut 1 base from V and 2 bases from J, with 6 bases between. CDR3 nucleotide sequence: TGTGCCAGCAGCTTAGGCTGGACCTACGAGCAGTACTTC. This sequence encodes CASSLGWTYEQYF.

The CDR3 bases are TGTGCCAGCAGTGCCCGGGGGACAGGGGATTACGAGCAGTACTTC. Translating it yields CASSARGTGDYEQYF. The chain joins TRBV6-1 to TRBJ2-7, with TRBD1 matching 10 bases. The J segment lost 4 bases and the V segment lost 4 bases, leaving 7 bases of the junction unmatched. The V gene's germline CDR1 is MNHNS and CDR2 SASEGT. This CDR3 region has 15 residues.

This clone was seen a few times. The rearrangement joins TRBV25-1 to TRBJ2-2, with D possibly TRBD1 on 6 matching bases. V was shortened by 1 base and J by 4 bases, with 10 bases between the two germline ends. Germline assignment: CDR1 MGHDK and CDR2 SYGVNS. This CDR3 is built from 15 residues. In DNA form, the CDR3 reads TGTGCCAGCAGTGAATCGGACAGAGTCACCGGGGAGCTGTTTTTT. Residues: CASSESDRVTGELFF.

The chain combines TRBV7-9 with TRBJ2-1; 7 bases are shared with TRBD2. The CDR3 runs 15 residues. Germline V gene data show CDR1 as SEHNR and CDR2 as FQNEAQ (reference sequence). Trimming cost V 2 bases and J 4 bases; bases outside gene matches: 5. CDR3 DNA sequence: TGTGCCAGCAGCTTAAGCCTAGCGGAATACAATGAGCAGTTCTTC. Translated: CASSLSLAEYNEQFF.

The genes are TRBV29-1 and TRBJ2-5, with D possibly TRBD1 on 6 matching bases. The J call may be incorrect, as the DNA end agrees better with TRBJ2-7. The CDR3 is 17 residues long. Germline V CDR1 and CDR2: SQVTM, ANQGSEA. CDR3 DNA: TGCAGCGTTGTGAAACGGGTGGGGACACGGTTAAAGTACGAGCAGTACTTC. This translates into CSVVKRVGTRLKYEQYF.

This clone was found many times. CDR3: CASTLVGGANVLTF. DNA of the CDR3: TGTGCCAGTACTCTCGTTGGAGGGGCCAACGTCCTGACTTTC. This chain uses TRBV19 with TRBJ2-6; no clear D. Germline values: CDR1 LNHDA, CDR2 SQIVND (reference sequence). The length of the CDR3 is 14 residues. Trimming took off 7 bases at V and 4 bases at J, with 11 bases between the two ends.

This clone was observed a few times. The rearrangement links TRBV5-1 to TRBJ2-4, with 9 bases aligning to TRBD1. Germline assignment: CDR1 SGHRS and CDR2 YFSETQ. This CDR3 contains 14 residues. Trimming took 4 bases from V and 6 from J; bases not matched to a gene: 5. CDR3 protein: CASSTGTGLNIQYF. The CDR3 nucleotides read TGCGCCAGCAGCACCGGGACAGGGCTAAACATTCAGTACTTC.

This clone was picked up many times. CDR3: CASRVLPGRTNQPQHF. In DNA form, the CDR3 reads TGTGCCAGCAGGGTGTTACCCGGCAGGACCAATCAGCCCCAGCATTTT. This chain links TRBV25-1 with TRBJ1-5, with D uncertain. Trimming pared 6 bases from V and 3 bases from J, leaving 18 bases between. Germline CDR1 and CDR2: MGHDK and SYGVNS. The CDR3 length is 16 residues.

The chain links TRBV2 to TRBJ2-1; possibly TRBD1 for D (5 bases). V was pared by 2 bases and J by 4 bases, with 9 bases between. Germline V gives CDR1 SNHLY, CDR2 FYNNEI. The CDR3 consists of 14 residues. The CDR3 nucleotides read TGTGCCAGCAGTGAACAGGGTCAGTACAATGAGCAGTTCTTC. Translated, it gives CASSEQGQYNEQFF.

This clone was found many times. This rearrangement joins TRBV19 to TRBJ2-5, with D hard to call. V was pared by 3 bases and J by 5 bases, with 10 bases between. The length of the CDR3 is 13 residues. Germline V gene sequence: CDR1 LNHDA, CDR2 SQIVND (reference sequence). DNA for the CDR3: TGTGCCAGTAGTATCGGGTTCTTGGAGACCCAGTACTTC. It specifies CASSIGFLETQYF. The full variable domain, with the rest looked up from reference TRBV19 and TRBJ2-5, is DGGITQSPKYLFRKEGQNVTLSCEQNLNHDAMYWYRQDPGQGLRLIYYSQIVNDFQKGDIAEGYSVSREKKESFPLTVTSAQKNPTAFYLCASSIGFLETQYFGPGTRLLVL.

This clone was found a few times. CDR3 DNA: TGTGCCAGCAGCCTAGGGAACGGAATCTACGAGCAGTACTTC. It translates to CASSLGNGIYEQYF. The chain joins TRBV14 to TRBJ2-7; D gene unclear. The V and J ends lost 4 bases and 3 bases respectively, with 13 bases between them. CDR3 size: 14 residues. Germline-derived CDR1 and CDR2 are SGHDN and FVKESK.

A few counts support this clone. This rearrangement joins TRBV2 to TRBJ2-4, with D possibly matching TRBD1 (5 bases). In germline, CDR1 is SNHLY, CDR2 FYNNEI. The CDR3 contains 13 residues. Trimming pared 8 bases from V and 7 bases from J, leaving 15 bases between. CDR3 in DNA: TGTGCCAGCGAGACAGATCTTGAGAACATTCAGTACTTC. Protein: CASETDLENIQYF.

There are a few counts of this clone. J is TRBJ2-3 and V is TRBV9; no definite D call. Germline CDR1 is SGDLS and CDR2 is YYNGEE. The CDR3 runs 12 residues. V was clipped by 0 bases and J by 6 bases, with 5 bases between them. CDR3 in DNA: TGTGCCAGCAGCGTAGTGGACGATACGCAGTATTTT. Translated, it gives CASSVVDDTQYF. The full variable domain, completed using reference TRBV9 and TRBJ2-3, is DSGVTQTPKHLITATGQRVTLRCSPRSGDLSVYWYQQSLDQGLQFLIQYYNGEERAKGNILERFSAQQFPDLHSELNLSSLELGDSALYFCASSVVDDTQYFGPGTRLTVL.

The chain links TRBV7-2 to TRBJ2-1; 7 bases match TRBD1. Germline lookup yields CDR1 SGHTA and CDR2 FQGNSA. There are 11 residues in the CDR3. The CDR3 protein is CATGFYNEQFF. CDR3 in DNA: TGTGCGACAGGGTTTTACAATGAGCAGTTCTTC. Full variable domain (rest looked up from reference TRBV7-2 and TRBJ2-1): GAGVSQSPSNKVTEKGKDVELRCDPISGHTALYWYRQSLGQGLEFLIYFQGNSAPDKSGLPSDRFSAERTGGSVSTLTIQRTQQEDSAVYLCATGFYNEQFFGPGTRLTVL.

This chain joins TRBV5-6 and TRBJ2-6, with a tentative D call TRBD1 (5 bases). The V end was cut by 2 bases, the J end by 0 bases, with 9 bases between. Germline CDR1 is SGHDT and CDR2 is YYEEEE. The CDR3 totals 16 residues. The CDR3 DNA sequence: TGTGCCAGCAGCTTAGACAGTTCCTCTGGGGCCAACGTCCTGACTTTC. Amino acid sequence: CASSLDSSSGANVLTF.

J is TRBJ2-1 and V is TRBV14; D assignment may be TRBD1 or TRBD2 (6 bases each). This CDR3 has 15 amino acids. Trimming cost V 2 bases and J 9 bases, with 17 bases left between them. Per germline, CDR1 SGHDN and CDR2 FVKESK. The CDR3 reads CASSQTRSGAGEQFF. In nucleotides, the CDR3 is TGTGCCAGCAGCCAAACCCGGTCGGGGGCAGGTGAGCAGTTCTTC.

V and J are TRBV7-2 and TRBJ2-7; 9 positions match TRBD1. With V trimmed by 5 bases and J by 0 bases, 11 bases remained unmatched. This CDR3 is 17 amino acids long. Germline V gives CDR1 SGHTA, CDR2 FQGNSA. CDR3 in DNA: TGTGCCAGCAGCAAACAGGGGGCACGGGGATTCTCCTACGAGCAGTACTTC. This codes for CASSKQGARGFSYEQYF.

A few counts support this clone. An end of the junction differs from the germline gene, which may be a read error. This sequence joins TRBV7-7 and TRBJ2-5; tentatively, D is TRBD2 (5 bases). The length of the CDR3 is 14 residues. Germline assignment: CDR1 SSHAT and CDR2 FNYEAQ (reference sequence). CDR3 protein: CASSLAPGGETQYF. The CDR3 DNA reads as TGTGCTAGCAGCTTAGCCCCGGGCGGGGAGACCCAGTACTTC.

In its sample, this clone was seen a few times. This rearrangement joins TRBV28 to TRBJ2-1, with 7 bases identical to TRBD2. J gave up 5 bases and V 6 bases, and 13 bases lay outside the gene matches. The germline V gene has CDR1 MDHEN and CDR2 SYDVKM. This CDR3 spans 16 amino acids. The CDR3 loop is CASSPGWEGPNNEQFF. In nucleotides, the CDR3 is TGTGCCAGCAGCCCCGGGTGGGAGGGCCCAAACAATGAGCAGTTCTTC.

This clone was found a few times. The rearrangement joins TRBV5-1 to TRBJ2-4; D gene ambiguous. V lost 5 bases to trimming and J lost 5 bases, with 17 bases between them. Germline values: CDR1 SGHRS, CDR2 YFSETQ. The CDR3 contains 15 residues. The CDR3 DNA reads TGCGCCAGCAGTCCGATTCCCAACTATCAAAACATTCAGTACTTC. It is translated as CASSPIPNYQNIQYF.

This clone was observed many times. This chain connects TRBV19 to TRBJ2-7, with a possible D match to TRBD2 (6 bases). Between the trimmed V and J ends, which lost 5 bases and 5 bases, there was a span of 16 bases. CDR3 length: 14 residues. Looked up from germline, CDR1 is LNHDA and CDR2 is SQIVND (reference sequence). The CDR3 nucleotides are TGTGCCAGTAGTTTACTGATGGGGGGAGACGAGCAGTACTTC. It yields the protein CASSLLMGGDEQYF.

This clone has at least ten counts. J is TRBJ2-7 and V is TRBV7-9; D is unclear. Trimming shortened V by 3 bases and J by 2 bases, and 11 bases separated the two germline ends. CDR3 length equals 14 residues. CDR1 is SEHNR, CDR2 FQNEAQ, per germline (reference sequence). DNA for the CDR3: TGTGCCAGCAGCTTCGGCACATTTCCCTACGAGCAGTACTTC. It is translated as CASSFGTFPYEQYF.

A few counts support this clone. This chain uses TRBV5-6 with TRBJ2-4; 13 bases are shared with TRBD2. CDR1 is SGHDT and CDR2 is YYEEEE in the germline V gene. Trimming cost V 4 bases and J 9 bases; bases outside gene matches: 7. The CDR3 has 15 residues. CDR3 coding DNA: TGTGCCAGCAGCCGAGGACTAGCGGGAGTTGGCATTCAGTACTTC. Amino acid sequence: CASSRGLAGVGIQYF.

This clone was found a few times. The gene calls are TRBV27 and TRBJ2-7, with a possible D match to TRBD2 (5 bases). Trimming took off 7 bases at V and 2 bases at J, with 21 bases between the two ends. The CDR3 contains 16 residues. Germline V gene data show CDR1 as MNHEY and CDR2 as SMNVEV (reference sequence). The CDR3 loop reads CASTLRGRRPAYEQYF. The CDR3 DNA reads TGTGCCAGCACCCTCCGGGGTCGTCGTCCTGCCTACGAGCAGTACTTC.

The gene calls are TRBV7-9 and TRBJ2-2; D call uncertain. V was clipped by 5 bases and J by 3 bases, with 13 bases between them. CDR3 length equals 15 residues. Looked up from germline, CDR1 is SEHNR and CDR2 is FQNEAQ (reference sequence). This CDR3 is CASSQSHGDTGELFF. CDR3 bases: TGTGCCAGCAGCCAATCCCACGGCGACACCGGGGAGCTGTTTTTT.

The chain uses TRBV2 and TRBJ1-1, with a weak D call TRBD1 (5 bases). This CDR3 has 14 amino acids. V lost 8 bases to trimming and J lost 0 bases, with 13 bases between them. CDR1 SNHLY and CDR2 FYNNEI come from the germline V gene. Here the CDR3 DNA reads TGTGCCAGCGCTAACAGGCTCATGAACACTGAAGCTTTCTTT. Protein product: CASANRLMNTEAFF.